The sequence of this T cell receptor (beta chain) was determined in a study of blood T cell repertoires in COVID-19. The overall study: Sample material is recorded as cDNA or gDNA derived from T cells, B-cell-depleted T cells, or PBMCs.

This clone has a handful of counts. The junction had 13 bases not matched to a gene; V was cut back by 3 bases and J by 4 bases. Germline loops: CDR1 LNHDA, CDR2 SQIVND (reference sequence). This CDR3 has 18 residues. TCRdb keeps only in-frame clones here, not all; method: immunoSEQ multiplex PCR. The table includes around 100,000 clones, around four fifths detected once. Sequencing input: peripheral blood. The source of this sequence is a woman aged 70 to 79 with acute or convalescent COVID-19. The chain uses TRBV19 and TRBJ2-1; 9 bases map to TRBD2. CDR3 region: CASSIVGPAGGLYNEQFF. Written as DNA, the CDR3 is TGTGCCAGTAGTATTGTAGGGCCAGCGGGGGGCTTATACAATGAGCAGTTCTTC. Looking up the rest from reference TRBV19 and TRBJ2-1 gives the full variable domain: DGGITQSPKYLFRKEGQNVTLSCEQNLNHDAMYWYRQDPGQGLRLIYYSQIVNDFQKGDIAEGYSVSREKKESFPLTVTSAQKNPTAFYLCASSIVGPAGGLYNEQFFGPGTRLTVL.